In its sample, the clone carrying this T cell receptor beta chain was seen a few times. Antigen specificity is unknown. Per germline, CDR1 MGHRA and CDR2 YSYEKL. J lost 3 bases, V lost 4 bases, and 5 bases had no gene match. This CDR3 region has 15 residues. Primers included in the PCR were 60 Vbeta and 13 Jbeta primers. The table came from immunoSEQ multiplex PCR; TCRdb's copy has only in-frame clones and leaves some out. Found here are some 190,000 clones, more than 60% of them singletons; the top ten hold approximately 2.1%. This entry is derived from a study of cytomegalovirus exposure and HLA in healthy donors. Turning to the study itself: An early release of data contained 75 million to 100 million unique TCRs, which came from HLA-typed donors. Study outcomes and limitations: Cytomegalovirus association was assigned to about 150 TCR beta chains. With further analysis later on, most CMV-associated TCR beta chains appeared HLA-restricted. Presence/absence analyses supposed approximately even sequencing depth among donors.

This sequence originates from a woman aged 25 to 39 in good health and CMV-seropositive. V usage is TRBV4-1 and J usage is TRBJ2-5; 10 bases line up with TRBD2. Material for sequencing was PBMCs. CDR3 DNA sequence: TGCGCCAGCAGCCCATACGGACTAGCGGAAGAGACCCAGTACTTC. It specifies CASSPYGLAEETQYF.